The T cell receptor beta chain under discussion was sequenced for a study of vaccination effects on CD4 cells after COVID-19. Culturing for around ten days preceded CD4+ T cell isolation. Each participant was given two doses of one vaccine (BNT162b2 or mRNA-1273). The healthy vaccine recipients, who had no prior SARS-CoV-2 infection, showed negative nucleocapsid antibodies. This clone was recorded once. Its cognate antigen is unknown. This CDR3 is 14 amino acids long. Trimming cost V 2 bases and J 7 bases, with 14 bases left between them. Germline CDR1 is MNHEY and CDR2 is SVGAGI. Overall study findings and caveats: Nearly all vaccine-induced clones in healthy recipients recognized only SARS-CoV-2.

Assay: immunoSEQ multiplex PCR; the TCRdb copy retains only in-frame clones and omits some. This repertoire shows around 62,000 clones, about 74% found once; its top ten account for approximately 2%. The chain recombines TRBV6-5 with TRBJ2-5; TRBD2 is a possible D gene (5 bases). The sequence was collected from a human donor who received a COVID-19 vaccine. The sample was CD4+ T cells from PBMCs cultured without peptide, taken after COVID-19 vaccination. This CDR3 reads CASSYQQQEGTQYF. CDR3 in DNA: TGTGCCAGCAGTTACCAACAGCAAGAGGGGACCCAGTACTTC.